The present TCR beta chain was sequenced within a study of chemoradiotherapy in HPV16-positive cancers. Across the study: Candidate HPV-specific clones and shared TCR motifs came from two HPV16-positive patients. Regarding the study as a whole: Better recurrence-free survival went with HPV-responsive T-cell expansion in HPV16-positive patients.

There are 17 residues in the CDR3. Germline V gene data show CDR1 as MGHRA and CDR2 as YSYEKL. V was trimmed by 0 bases and J by 0 bases, leaving 14 bases between them. This clone appeared a few times. What it recognizes is unknown. Measured with immunoSEQ multiplex PCR; TCRdb has only the in-frame clones, and not every one. The data show over 30,000 clones, 70% to 90% seen once. Over chemoradiotherapy, repertoires were sampled more than once. Sequencing used blood, obtained from a patient who underwent chemoradiotherapy. The chain is built from TRBV4-1 and TRBJ1-2; no clear D. The clonotype originates from a human donor with HPV-associated anogenital cancer. This CDR3 reads CASSQEGSARANYGYTF. Here the CDR3 DNA reads TGCGCCAGCAGCCAAGAAGGGTCTGCTCGGGCTAACTATGGCTACACCTTC.